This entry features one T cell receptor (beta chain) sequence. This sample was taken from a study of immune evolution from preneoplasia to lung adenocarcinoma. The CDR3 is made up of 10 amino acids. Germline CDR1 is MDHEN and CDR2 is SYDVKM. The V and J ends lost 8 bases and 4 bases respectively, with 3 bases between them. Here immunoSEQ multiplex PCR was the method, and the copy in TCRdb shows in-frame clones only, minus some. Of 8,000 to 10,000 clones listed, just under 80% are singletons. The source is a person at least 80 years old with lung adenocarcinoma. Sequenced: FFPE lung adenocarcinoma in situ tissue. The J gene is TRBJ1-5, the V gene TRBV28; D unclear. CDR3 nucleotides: TGTGCCAGCGGGAATCAGCCCCAGCATTTT. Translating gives CASGNQPQHF.